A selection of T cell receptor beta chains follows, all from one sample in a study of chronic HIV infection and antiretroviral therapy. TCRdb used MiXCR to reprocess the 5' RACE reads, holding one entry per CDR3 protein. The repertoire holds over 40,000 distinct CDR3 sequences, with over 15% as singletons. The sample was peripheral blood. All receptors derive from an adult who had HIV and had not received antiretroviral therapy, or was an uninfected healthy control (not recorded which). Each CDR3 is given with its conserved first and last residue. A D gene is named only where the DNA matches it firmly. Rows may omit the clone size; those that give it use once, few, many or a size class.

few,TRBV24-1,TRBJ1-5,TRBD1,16,TGTGCCACCAGTGATGCGGGACAGGGGGGGCATCAGCCCCAGCATTTT,CATSDAGQGGHQPQHF
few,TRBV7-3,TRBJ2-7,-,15,TGTGCCAGCAGCTTAAGTCCACAAGGACCTTACGAGCAGTACTTC,CASSLSPQGPYEQYF
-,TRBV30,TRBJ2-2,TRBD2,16,TGTGCCTGGAGTGTACGAGCGGGAGGTTTCACCGGGGAGCTGTTTTTT,CAWSVRAGGFTGELFF
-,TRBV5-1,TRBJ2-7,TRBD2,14,TGCGCCAGCAGCATGACTAGCGGGTCCTACGAGCAGTACTTC,CASSMTSGSYEQYF
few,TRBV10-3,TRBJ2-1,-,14,TGTGCCATCAGTCCGACCGGGCCCTACAATGAGCAGTTCTTC,CAISPTGPYNEQFF
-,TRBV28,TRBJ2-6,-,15,TGTGCCAGCTTTTCGGCCTCTTCTGGGGCCAACGTCCTGACTTTC,CASFSASSGANVLTF
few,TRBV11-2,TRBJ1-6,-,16,TGTGCCAGCAGCCCCCGGGCCAGCTCCTATAATTCACCCCTCCACTTT,CASSPRASSYNSPLHF
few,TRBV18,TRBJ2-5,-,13,TGTGCCAGCTCACCGGGGTCCCAAGAGACCCAGTACTTC,CASSPGSQETQYF
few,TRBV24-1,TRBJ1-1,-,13,TGTGCCACCAGTGAGAGGGGAGGAACTGAAGCTTTCTTT,CATSERGGTEAFF
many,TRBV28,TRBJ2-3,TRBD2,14,TGTGCCAGTCTAGCGGGAGGGTCGACAGATACGCAGTATTTT,CASLAGGSTDTQYF
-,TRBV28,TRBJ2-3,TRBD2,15,TGTGCCAGCAGTTTATGGACTAGCGGAACAGATACGCAGTATTTT,CASSLWTSGTDTQYF
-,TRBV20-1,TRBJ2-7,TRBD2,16,TGCAGTGCTAGAAACGCCGGGACTAGCGGGAATTACGAGCAGTACTTC,CSARNAGTSGNYEQYF
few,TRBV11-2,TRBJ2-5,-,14,TGTGCCAGCGGGCCCTGGAGAGGGCAAGAGACCCAGTACTTC,CASGPWRGQETQYF
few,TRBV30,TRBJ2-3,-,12,TGTGCCTGGAGTGTACTGCAAGATACGCAGTATTTT,CAWSVLQDTQYF
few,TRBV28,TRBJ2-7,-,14,TGTGCCAGCAGAGGGGCAGGGGGGCACTACGAGCAGTACTTC,CASRGAGGHYEQYF
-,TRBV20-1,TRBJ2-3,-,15,TGCAGTGCTAGAGATACCAGGGGGGGAACAGATACGCAGTATTTT,CSARDTRGGTDTQYF
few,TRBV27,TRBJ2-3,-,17,TGTGCCAGCAGTTTATCCAGACCAAGTTGGAGTGCAGATACGCAGTATTTT,CASSLSRPSWSADTQYF
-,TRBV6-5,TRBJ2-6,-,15,TGTGCCAGCAGCCTTATCGACTCTGGGGCCAACGTCCTGACTTTC,CASSLIDSGANVLTF
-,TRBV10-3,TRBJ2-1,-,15,TGTGCCATCAGTGAGGTGGGAGTCTTCTACAATGAGCAGTTCTTC,CAISEVGVFYNEQFF
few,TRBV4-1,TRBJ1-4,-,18,TGCGCCAGCAGCCAGGGACTCTTTCCACGGGCAACTAATGAAAAACTGTTTTTT,CASSQGLFPRATNEKLFF
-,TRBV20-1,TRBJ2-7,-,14,TGCAGTGCTGGTGAGCGGTTAAGCTCCTACGAGCAGTACTTC,CSAGERLSSYEQYF
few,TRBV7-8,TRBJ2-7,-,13,TGTGCCAGCAGCTTGCAGGGGGGGGGGGAGCAGTACTTC,CASSLQGGGEQYF
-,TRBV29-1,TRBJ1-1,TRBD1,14,TGCAGCGTTGGGGACAGGGGTTTGAAGACTGAAGCTTTCTTT,CSVGDRGLKTEAFF
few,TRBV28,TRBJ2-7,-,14,TGTGCCAGCAGCAGGTGGGAGGTACCTTACGAGCAGTACTTC,CASSRWEVPYEQYF
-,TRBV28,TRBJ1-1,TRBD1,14,TGTGCCAGCAGTTTAGCAGGGGGCGGAACTGAAGCTTTCTTT,CASSLAGGGTEAFF
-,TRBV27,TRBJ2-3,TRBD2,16,TGTGCCAGCAGTTTAGGGACTAGCAAGGCCACAGATACGCAGTATTTT,CASSLGTSKATDTQYF
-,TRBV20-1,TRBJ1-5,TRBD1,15,TGCAGTGCTAGAGTCCAAGACAGGGAGGGACAGCCCCAGCATTTT,CSARVQDREGQPQHF
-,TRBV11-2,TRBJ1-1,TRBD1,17,TGTGCCAGCAGCTTATCATCCTCCGGGACAGCGAACACTGAAGCTTTCTTT,CASSLSSSGTANTEAFF
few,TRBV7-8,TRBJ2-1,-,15,TGTGCCAGCAGCCTGAGTAGCGGCCTCTACAATGAGCAGTTCTTC,CASSLSSGLYNEQFF
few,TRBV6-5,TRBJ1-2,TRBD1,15,TGTGCCAGCACCACTCCCGGGACAGGGAACTATGGCTACACCTTC,CASTTPGTGNYGYTF
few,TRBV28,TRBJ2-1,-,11,TGTGCCAGCAGGAGGGGCAATGAGCAGTTCTTC,CASRRGNEQFF
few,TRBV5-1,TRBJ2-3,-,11,TGCGCCAGCAGCTTGGATGATACGCAGTATTTT,CASSLDDTQYF
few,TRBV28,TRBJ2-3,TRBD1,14,TGTGCCAGCACCCGGACAGGGGGCACAGATACGCAGTATTTT,CASTRTGGTDTQYF
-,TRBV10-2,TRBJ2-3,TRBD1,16,TGCGCCAGCCGAAATGGAGCAGGGGGCGCGTGGGATACGCAGTATTTT,CASRNGAGGAWDTQYF
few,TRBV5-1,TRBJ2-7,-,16,TGCGCCAGCAGCTCGGGACCGGCGCGCAATTTCTACGAGCAGTACTTC,CASSSGPARNFYEQYF
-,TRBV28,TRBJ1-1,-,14,TGTGCCAGCAGTCCTTGGGACGCGGGCACTGAAGCTTTCTTT,CASSPWDAGTEAFF
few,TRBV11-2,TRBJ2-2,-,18,TGTGCCAGCAGCTCCTTTATCGGAGTAGCGAGTGGCACCGGGGAGCTGTTTTTT,CASSSFIGVASGTGELFF
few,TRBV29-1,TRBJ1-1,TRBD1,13,TGCAGCACCCTGGGACAGGCGGGCACTGAAGCTTTCTTT,CSTLGQAGTEAFF
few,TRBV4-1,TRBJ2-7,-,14,TGCGCCAGCAGCCAACTTTCGGGGTCCTACGAGCAGTACTTC,CASSQLSGSYEQYF
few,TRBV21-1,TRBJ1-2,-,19,TGTGCCAGCAGCTTAAGAGGGTTCGGACAGAAGACGGACAACTATGGCTACACCTTC,CASSLRGFGQKTDNYGYTF
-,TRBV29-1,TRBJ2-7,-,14,TGCAGCGTTGGGCGGGCGACTTCTTACTACGAGCAGTACTTC,CSVGRATSYYEQYF
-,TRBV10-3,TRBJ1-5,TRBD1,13,TGTGCCATCAGCGGGACAGCGAATCAGCCCCAGCATTTT,CAISGTANQPQHF
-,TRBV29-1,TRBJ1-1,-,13,TGCAGCGCTCCATCTGACAGGAACACTGAAGCTTTCTTT,CSAPSDRNTEAFF
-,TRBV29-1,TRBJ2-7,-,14,TGCAGCGTTGAAGATCGGGGAGGCTCCTACGAGCAGTACTTC,CSVEDRGGSYEQYF
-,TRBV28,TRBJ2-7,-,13,TGTGCCAGCAGTCCCCGGTTGAGTTACGAGCAGTACTTC,CASSPRLSYEQYF
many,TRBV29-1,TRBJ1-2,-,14,TGCAGCGTTGAAGATGTACAGGGATTCTATGGCTACACCTTC,CSVEDVQGFYGYTF
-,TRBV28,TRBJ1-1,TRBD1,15,TGTGCCAGCAGCGGACAGGGGGCTGGTAGCACTGAAGCTTTCTTT,CASSGQGAGSTEAFF
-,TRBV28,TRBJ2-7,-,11,TGTGCCAGCAGCCCCCGTGACGAGCAGTACTTC,CASSPRDEQYF
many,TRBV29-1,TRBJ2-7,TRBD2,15,TGCAGCGTTGGGCTAGCGGGAGGTAACTCCTACGAGCAGTACTTC,CSVGLAGGNSYEQYF
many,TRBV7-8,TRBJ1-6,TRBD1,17,TGTGCCAGCAGCTTAGAGGGACAGGGTTTCCATAATTCACCCCTCCACTTT,CASSLEGQGFHNSPLHF
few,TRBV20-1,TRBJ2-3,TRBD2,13,TGCAGTCTAGGCGGGAGGGAAACAGATACGCAGTATTTT,CSLGGRETDTQYF
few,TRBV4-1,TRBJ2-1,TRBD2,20,TGCGCCAGCAGCCAAGTGTGGACTAGCGGGACATGGGGAAACTACAATGAGCAGTTCTTC,CASSQVWTSGTWGNYNEQFF
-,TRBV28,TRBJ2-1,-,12,TGTGCCAGCAGTTTATTAATGAATGAGCAGTTCTTC,CASSLLMNEQFF
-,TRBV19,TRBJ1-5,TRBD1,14,TGTGCCAGTAGTGGTGGGAACAGGGGGGAGCCCCAGCATTTT,CASSGGNRGEPQHF